This T cell receptor beta chain was retrieved from a study of tissue T cells after allogeneic stem cell transplantation. Study-level background: Samples with visible lymphocytes on H&E were prioritized for sequencing. Overall study results and limits: Sampling depth was limited, and the cohort was small and clinically varied.

The CDR3 length is 13 residues. V lost 5 bases to trimming and J lost 8 bases, with 12 bases between them. Germline CDR1 is MNHEY and CDR2 is SVGAGI. TCRdb's table, derived via immunoSEQ multiplex PCR, lists solely in-frame clones and lacks some. The data hold 710 or so clones, with roughly 78% observed a single time. This clone occurred a few times. Its cognate antigen is unknown. All graft-versus-host disease patients had gastrointestinal involvement and received several lines of directed therapy. GI sites, liver, skin and spleen were taken after median 9.75 post-mortem hours. The origin of this receptor is a female patient between 18 and 55 years old with steroid-refractory graft-versus-host disease after an allogeneic stem cell transplant. These T cells may partly come from the graft donor. The sequencing used liver tissue, collected at autopsy. The chain joins TRBV6-5 to TRBJ2-2, with no clear D. The CDR3, as DNA: TGTGCCAGCAGTCCCTCCCTCGTGGGGGAGCTGTTTTTT. The encoded protein is CASSPSLVGELFF.